The 3 T cell receptor beta chains reported below all come from one sample, sequenced in a study of blood T cell repertoires in COVID-19. The method was immunoSEQ multiplex PCR; TCRdb's version includes in-frame clones alone and lacks a portion of them. The profile shows around 400,000 clones, approximately 90% of them singletons. Sample: PBMCs or T cells enriched from blood (not recorded which). These receptors were taken from a woman in her forties who had been exposed to COVID-19.

The V call is TRBV2, the J call TRBJ1-3, with D possibly being TRBD1 (6 bases). This CDR3 is built from 14 residues. The V end lost 6 bases, the J end lost 1 base, and 10 bases lay between the germline ends. Germline CDR1 and CDR2: SNHLY and FYNNEI. CDR3 bases: TGTGCCAGCAGGAGAGGGGGTTCTGGAAACACCATATATTTT. Protein: CASRRGGSGNTIYF.

This chain connects TRBV15 to TRBJ2-1; the match to TRBD2 covers 15 bases. CDR3 length: 17 residues. Germline V gives CDR1 LNHNV, CDR2 YYDKDF (reference sequence). V gave up 4 bases and J gave up 7 bases; unmatched junction bases: 8. CDR3 bases: TGTGCCACCAGCACTACAGGACTAGCGGGGGGGCCAAATGAGCAGTTCTTC. Protein sequence: CATSTTGLAGGPNEQFF.

The chain uses TRBV30 and TRBJ1-2, with D unclear. Between the trimmed V and J ends, which lost 3 bases and 2 bases, there was a span of 10 bases. Germline-derived CDR1 and CDR2 are GTSNPN and SVGIG (reference sequence). The CDR3 has 13 residues. CDR3 nucleotide sequence: TGTGCCTGGAGACAGAGATTGAACTATGGCTACACCTTC. Translation: CAWRQRLNYGYTF.